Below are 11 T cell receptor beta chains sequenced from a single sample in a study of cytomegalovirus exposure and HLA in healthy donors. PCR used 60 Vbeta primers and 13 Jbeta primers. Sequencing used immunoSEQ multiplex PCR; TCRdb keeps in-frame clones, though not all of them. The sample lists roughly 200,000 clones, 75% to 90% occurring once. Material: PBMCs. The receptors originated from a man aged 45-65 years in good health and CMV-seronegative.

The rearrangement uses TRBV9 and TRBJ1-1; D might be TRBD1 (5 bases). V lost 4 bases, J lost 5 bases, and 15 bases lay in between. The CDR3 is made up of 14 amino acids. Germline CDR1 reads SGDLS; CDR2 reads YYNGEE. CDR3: CASSPPGGRTEAFF. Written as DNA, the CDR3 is TGTGCCAGCAGCCCCCCCGGGGGTAGGACTGAAGCTTTCTTT.

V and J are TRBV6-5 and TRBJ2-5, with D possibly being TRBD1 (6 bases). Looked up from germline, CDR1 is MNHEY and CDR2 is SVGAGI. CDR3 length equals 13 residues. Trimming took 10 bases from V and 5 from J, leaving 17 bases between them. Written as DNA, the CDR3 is TGTGCCACAGGGGAATCTTGGGGGGAGACCCAGTACTTC. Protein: CATGESWGETQYF.

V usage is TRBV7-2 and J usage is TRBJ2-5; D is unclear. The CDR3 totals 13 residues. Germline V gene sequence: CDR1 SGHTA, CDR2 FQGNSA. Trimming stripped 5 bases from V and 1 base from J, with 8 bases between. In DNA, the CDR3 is TGTGCCAGCAGCCGACATCGCCAAGAGACCCAGTACTTC. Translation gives CASSRHRQETQYF.

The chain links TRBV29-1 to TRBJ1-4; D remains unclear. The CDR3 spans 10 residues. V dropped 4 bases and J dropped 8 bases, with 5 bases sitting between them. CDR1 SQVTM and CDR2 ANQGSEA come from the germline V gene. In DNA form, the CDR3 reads TGCAGCGTTGTGGGCGAAAAACTGTTTTTT. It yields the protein CSVVGEKLFF.

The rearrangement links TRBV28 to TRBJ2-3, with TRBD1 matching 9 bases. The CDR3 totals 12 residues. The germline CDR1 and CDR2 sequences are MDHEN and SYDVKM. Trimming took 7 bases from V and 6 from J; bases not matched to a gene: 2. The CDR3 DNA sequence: TGTGCCAGCAACAGGGGGCGCGATACGCAGTATTTT. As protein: CASNRGRDTQYF.

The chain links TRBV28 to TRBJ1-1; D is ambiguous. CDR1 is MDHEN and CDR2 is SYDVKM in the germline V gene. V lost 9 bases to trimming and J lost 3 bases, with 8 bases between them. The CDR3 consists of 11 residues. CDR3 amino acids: CASTQYTEAFF. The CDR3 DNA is TGTGCCAGTACCCAGTACACTGAAGCTTTCTTT.

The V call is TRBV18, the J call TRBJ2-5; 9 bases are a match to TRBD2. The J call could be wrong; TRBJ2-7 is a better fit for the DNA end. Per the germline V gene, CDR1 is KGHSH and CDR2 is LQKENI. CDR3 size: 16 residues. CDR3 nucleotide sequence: TGTGCCAGCTCACCACCGGGACTAGCAACGAGAGGCGAGCAGTACTTC. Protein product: CASSPPGLATRGEQYF.

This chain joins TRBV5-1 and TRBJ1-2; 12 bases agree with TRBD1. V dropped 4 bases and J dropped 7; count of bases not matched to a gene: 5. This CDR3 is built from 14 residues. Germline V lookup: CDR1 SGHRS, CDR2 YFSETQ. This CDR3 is CASSPGTGGFGYTF. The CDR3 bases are TGCGCCAGCAGCCCCGGGACAGGGGGCTTTGGCTACACCTTC.

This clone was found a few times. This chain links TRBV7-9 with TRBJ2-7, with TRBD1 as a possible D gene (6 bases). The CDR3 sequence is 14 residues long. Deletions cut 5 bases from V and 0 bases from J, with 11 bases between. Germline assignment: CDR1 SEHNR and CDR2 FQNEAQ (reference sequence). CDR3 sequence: CASSPRDNSYEQYF. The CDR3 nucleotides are TGTGCCAGCAGCCCTCGGGACAACTCCTACGAGCAGTACTTC.

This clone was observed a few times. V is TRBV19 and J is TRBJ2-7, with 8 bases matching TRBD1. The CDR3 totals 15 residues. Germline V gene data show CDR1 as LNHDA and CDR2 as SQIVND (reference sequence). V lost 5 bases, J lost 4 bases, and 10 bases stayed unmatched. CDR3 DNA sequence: TGTGCCAGTAGTGCTGCGACAGGGGTGGGATACGAGCAGTACTTC. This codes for CASSAATGVGYEQYF.

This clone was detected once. This CDR3 reads CARSQRTGWSTGGANVLTF. The CDR3 nucleotides are TGTGCCAGAAGCCAAAGGACAGGGTGGAGTACGGGGGGGGCCAACGTCCTGACTTTC. The chain is built from TRBV5-3 and TRBJ2-6, with TRBD1 identical over 8 bases. TRBV5-3 is an ORF, and what it does is uncertain. Germline trimming cut 4 bases from V and 4 bases from J; bases unmatched to any gene: 16. The CDR3 consists of 19 residues.